The text below deals with one TCR beta chain. Its antigen is unknown. These data originate in a study of T cells in localized non-small cell lung cancer. Notes on the study in general: Adjacent lung held a median roughly 56 of the top 100 tumor clones. Higher adjacent-lung clonality was associated with shorter survival. Sequencing covered just one tumor region, so heterogeneity cannot be ruled out.

TCRdb keeps only in-frame clones here, not all; method: immunoSEQ multiplex PCR. The table has about 59,000 clones, approximately 90% seen once. Trimming shortened V by 6 bases and J by 1 base, and 22 bases separated the two germline ends. Germline V gene sequence: CDR1 MNHEY, CDR2 SMNVEV (reference sequence). This CDR3 has 18 residues. This chain links TRBV27 with TRBJ2-1; a weak D match, TRBD2 (6 bases). The sequence came from a man between 40 and 70 years old with stage I squamous cell lung carcinoma. Sample: peripheral blood, taken before any cancer treatment. CDR3 residues: CASRLGGSGLLSYNEQFF. The CDR3 DNA reads TGTGCCAGCAGGCTTGGGGGATCGGGACTCCTTTCCTACAATGAGCAGTTCTTC.